A selection of T cell receptor beta chains follows, all from one sample in a study of a mutant IDH1 vaccine in newly diagnosed glioma. These receptors have no known antigen. Assay: immunoSEQ multiplex PCR; the TCRdb copy retains only in-frame clones and omits some. The sample records 25,000 to 30,000 clones, more than 80% being singletons. The sequences come from PBMCs, collected from a glioma patient whose treatment included an IDH1 peptide vaccine. The receptors originated from a man between 18 and 35 years old with glioma. The CDR3 runs from the conserved cysteine through the conserved F or W. The order of the fields is V gene, clone size, D gene, J gene, CDR3 DNA, CDR3 protein. A D gene is named only where the DNA matches it firmly. The size entry is marked missing in some rows and otherwise reads once, few, many or a size class.

v_gene: TRBV6-5; abundance: -; d_gene: -; j_gene: TRBJ1-1; CDR3nt: TGTGCCAGCACTACCCACTTCGGCTTGGCTTTCTTT; CDR3aa: CASTTHFGLAFF
v_gene: TRBV10-3; abundance: -; d_gene: -; j_gene: TRBJ1-2; CDR3nt: TGTGCCATCAGTGAGACAGGGAAAAAATATGGCTACACCTTC; CDR3aa: CAISETGKKYGYTF
v_gene: TRBV4-3; abundance: -; d_gene: TRBD2; j_gene: TRBJ2-1; CDR3nt: TGCGCCAGCAGCCAAGGCCCGCGGGAGGGCCTCAATGAGCAGTTCTTC; CDR3aa: CASSQGPREGLNEQFF
v_gene: TRBV7-2; abundance: few; d_gene: -; j_gene: TRBJ2-7; CDR3nt: TGTGCCAGCAGCTTAAACACGTACTACGAGCAGTACTTC; CDR3aa: CASSLNTYYEQYF
v_gene: TRBV6-4; abundance: -; d_gene: TRBD2; j_gene: TRBJ2-7; CDR3nt: TGTGCCAGCAGAGGGACTAGCGGACTCTCCTACGAGCAGTACTTC; CDR3aa: CASRGTSGLSYEQYF
v_gene: TRBV18; abundance: -; d_gene: -; j_gene: TRBJ1-3; CDR3nt: TGTGCCAGCTCACCCCCTGGGCTCTCTGGAAACACCATATATTTT; CDR3aa: CASSPPGLSGNTIYF
v_gene: TRBV9; abundance: few; d_gene: TRBD2; j_gene: TRBJ2-2; CDR3nt: TGTGCCAGCAGCTCCCGTAGTAGCGGGAGGGTCGGGGAGCTGTTTTTT; CDR3aa: CASSSRSSGRVGELFF
v_gene: TRBV6-6; abundance: -; d_gene: TRBD1; j_gene: TRBJ1-1; CDR3nt: TGTGCCAGCAGTCAGGGGGCGCGGAACACTGAAGCTTTCTTT; CDR3aa: CASSQGARNTEAFF
v_gene: TRBV4-1; abundance: -; d_gene: -; j_gene: TRBJ1-1; CDR3nt: TGCGCCAGCAGCCAGGCCTGGACAGCCGACACTGAAGCTTTCTTT; CDR3aa: CASSQAWTADTEAFF
v_gene: TRBV2; abundance: -; d_gene: -; j_gene: TRBJ1-5; CDR3nt: TGTGCCAGCAGTGAATATAGCAATCAGCCCCAGCATTTT; CDR3aa: CASSEYSNQPQHF
v_gene: TRBV5-1; abundance: -; d_gene: TRBD1; j_gene: TRBJ1-1; CDR3nt: TGCGCCAGCAGTGGACGGCAGGGGGGCACTGAAGCTTTCTTT; CDR3aa: CASSGRQGGTEAFF
v_gene: TRBV2; abundance: -; d_gene: TRBD1; j_gene: TRBJ1-2; CDR3nt: TGTGCCAGCAGGCAGACAGGGGGCCTCTATGGCTACACCTTC; CDR3aa: CASRQTGGLYGYTF
v_gene: TRBV6-5; abundance: once; d_gene: -; j_gene: TRBJ1-6; CDR3nt: TGTGCCAGCAGTCGACTCGGGGATTCACCCCTCCACTTT; CDR3aa: CASSRLGDSPLHF
v_gene: TRBV6-1; abundance: -; d_gene: -; j_gene: TRBJ1-2; CDR3nt: TGTGCCAGCAGTACAGGGTATGGCTACACCTTC; CDR3aa: CASSTGYGYTF
v_gene: TRBV30; abundance: once; d_gene: TRBD2; j_gene: TRBJ2-7; CDR3nt: TGTGCCTGGAGTTCTAGCGGAGGCTACGAGCAGTACTTC; CDR3aa: CAWSSSGGYEQYF
v_gene: TRBV5-1; abundance: -; d_gene: -; j_gene: TRBJ1-5; CDR3nt: TGCGCCAGCAGCCCGACGGGAAGCAATCAGCCCCAGCATTTT; CDR3aa: CASSPTGSNQPQHF